This record looks at one TCR beta chain sequence and its context. Its cognate antigen is unknown. The read stops 3 residues short of the end of the CDR3; the missing end is completed from the germline J gene. The data stem from a study of T cells in women clearing cervical HPV infection. Whole-study context: HLA type stays a possible confounder, typing being limited. Findings and limits, study-wide: Effector/memory and HPV-specific T cells were not isolated, and association timing is unknown. Cases carried less TRBV6-7 than controls: about 0.1% versus 0.15%.

The V gene lost 0 bases and the J gene lost 7 bases, with 16 bases spanning the gap. Germline V CDR1 and CDR2: SGHTA, FQGTGA. The CDR3 length is 16 residues. Genomic DNA, averaging around 1,200 ng per sample, yielded TCR beta CDR3 via immunoSEQ. Some clones are missing from TCRdb's copy, which holds only in-frame ones; the method was immunoSEQ multiplex PCR. This listing includes tens of thousands of clones. The V call is TRBV7-3, the J call TRBJ2-1, with D possibly matching TRBD2 (7 bases). The clonotype was recovered from a woman aged 18 to 75 with a cervical HPV16 infection that either progressed to CIN3+ or cleared (not recorded which). The sequenced sample was blood buffy coat. The CDR3 sequence is CASSLTGGAGKNEQFF. The covered CDR3 bases are TGTGCCAGCAGCTTAACGGGGGGGGCGGGGAAAAATGAG.